Below are 2 T cell receptor beta chains sequenced from a single sample in a study of blood T cell repertoires in COVID-19. Sequencing was performed with immunoSEQ multiplex PCR; in TCRdb, only in-frame clones are kept and a portion is missing. This table has around 100,000 clones, 88% appearing once. What was sequenced was peripheral blood. These receptor sequences come from a woman in her fifties or sixties with acute or convalescent COVID-19.

The rearrangement joins TRBV5-5 to TRBJ1-1; 8 bases are shared with TRBD1. The CDR3 extends over 15 amino acids. After removal of 3 bases from V and 5 bases from J, the junction contained 9 bases not matched to a gene. Germline values: CDR1 SGHKS, CDR2 YYEKEE (reference sequence). The CDR3 DNA reads TGTGCCAGCAGCTCGAAACAGGGGGTTGGAACTGAAGCTTTCTTT. This sequence encodes CASSSKQGVGTEAFF.

V gene TRBV5-1 combines with J gene TRBJ1-1; D may be TRBD1 (5 bases). CDR1 and CDR2 (germline): SGHRS, YFSETQ. Trimming cost V 5 bases and J 5 bases, with 16 bases left between them. The CDR3 is 14 amino acids. CDR3 DNA: TGCGCCAGCAGTTTACAGGTTTCGCGAACTGAAGCTTTCTTT. Its translation: CASSLQVSRTEAFF. The whole variable domain, remainder taken from reference TRBV5-1 and TRBJ1-1, is KAGVTQTPRYLIKTRGQQVTLSCSPISGHRSVSWYQQTPGQGLQFLFEYFSETQRNKGNFPGRFSGRQFSNSRSEMNVSTLELGDSALYLCASSLQVSRTEAFFGQGTRLTVV.